What follows are 10 T cell receptor beta chains derived from one specimen sequenced in a study of T cells in localized non-small cell lung cancer. Sequenced by immunoSEQ multiplex PCR; TCRdb stores in-frame clones only, minus some. This repertoire shows 90,000 or so clones, about nine tenths found once; its top ten account for 15%. The material sequenced was peripheral blood, taken before any cancer treatment. The source of these receptors is a man aged 40-75 years with stage I squamous cell lung carcinoma.

The rearrangement uses TRBV5-4 and TRBJ2-7; no firm D call. Germline V CDR1 and CDR2: SGHNT, YYREEE (reference sequence). Deletions cut 0 bases from V and 2 bases from J, with 6 bases between. The CDR3 is 13 residues long. In nucleotides, the CDR3 is TGTGCCAGCAGCTTGGGGAAAACCTACGAGCAGTACTTC. Translating gives CASSLGKTYEQYF.

The gene calls are TRBV6-6 and TRBJ1-2; D is unclear. Germline V gene data show CDR1 as MNHNY and CDR2 as SVGAGI (reference sequence). This CDR3 is 13 amino acids long. Deletions cut 5 bases from V and 0 bases from J, with 7 bases between. This chain's CDR3 is CASSPGSNYGYTF. The CDR3 DNA is TGTGCCAGCAGTCCCGGGTCTAACTATGGCTACACCTTC.

This chain uses TRBV4-1 with TRBJ1-5; 9 nucleotides match TRBD1. The V and J ends lost 4 bases and 4 bases, in that order; junction bases with no gene match: 5. The CDR3 covers 15 residues. Germline CDR1 MGHRA, CDR2 YSYEKL. In DNA form, the CDR3 reads TGCGCCAGCAGCCTGGACAGGGGCCGAAATCAGCCCCAGCATTTT. It encodes CASSLDRGRNQPQHF.

The CDR3: CASSRPGVYSEKLFF. CDR3 sequence (DNA): TGTGCCAGCAGCCGCCCCGGGGTTTATAGTGAAAAACTGTTTTTT. The rearrangement links TRBV14 to TRBJ1-4; D ambiguous. The CDR3 is 15 residues long. CDR1 is SGHDN, CDR2 FVKESK, per germline. Trimming removed 4 bases at V and 7 bases at J, with 16 bases between.

The V call is TRBV5-1, the J call TRBJ2-6, with D possibly TRBD1 on 6 matching bases. Germline CDR1 is SGHRS and CDR2 is YFSETQ. The CDR3 extends over 13 amino acids. Deletions cut 4 bases from V and 8 bases from J, with 10 bases between. CDR3 sequence: CASSLGQTNVLTF. The DNA of the CDR3 is TGCGCCAGCAGCCTCGGACAGACCAACGTCCTGACTTTC.

This clone showed up just once. The chain recombines TRBV18 with TRBJ1-5, with 8 bases that match TRBD1. This CDR3 region has 15 residues. Germline V CDR1 and CDR2: KGHSH, LQKENI. Trimming at V came to 6 bases and at J to 4 bases, leaving 8 bases not matched to a gene. In nucleotides, the CDR3 is TGTGCCAGCTCGACGGGACAGGCTCCTAATCAGCCCCAGCATTTT. Translating gives CASSTGQAPNQPQHF.

The rearrangement links TRBV7-9 to TRBJ1-4; D gene uncertain. The length of the CDR3 is 11 residues. The V end lost 5 bases, the J end lost 8 bases, and 6 bases lay between the germline ends. Germline V lookup: CDR1 SEHNR, CDR2 FQNEAQ (reference sequence). The CDR3 loop is CASSEAEKLFF. The CDR3 region has the DNA TGTGCCAGCAGCGAAGCAGAAAAACTGTTTTTT.

The V gene is TRBV2, the J gene TRBJ2-3; a weak D match, TRBD1 (5 bases). CDR1 and CDR2 (germline): SNHLY, FYNNEI. Trimming removed 4 bases at V and 6 bases at J, with 14 bases between. The CDR3 is 14 residues long. DNA for the CDR3: TGTGCCAGCAGTGCGGCTGCAGCAGGGGATACGCAGTATTTT. Translating it yields CASSAAAAGDTQYF.

The J gene is TRBJ1-6, the V gene TRBV28, with 7 bases fitting TRBD1. The V gene's germline CDR1 is MDHEN and CDR2 SYDVKM. This CDR3 has 12 amino acids. V trimming: 6 bases; J trimming: 11 bases; junction bases outside the gene matches: 4. The CDR3 nucleotides read TGTGCCAGCAGCTCACAGGGGCCACCCCTCCACTTT. This translates into CASSSQGPPLHF. Combining the CDR3 with reference TRBV28 and TRBJ1-6 gives the whole variable domain DVKVTQSSRYLVKRTGEKVFLECVQDMDHENMFWYRQDPGLGLRLIYFSYDVKMKEKGDIPEGYSVSREKKERFSLILESASTNQTSMYLCASSSQGPPLHFGNGTRLTVT.

The V gene is TRBV29-1, the J gene TRBJ2-5; D gene unclear. Germline V gene lookup returns CDR1 SQVTM and CDR2 ANQGSEA. This CDR3 region has 11 residues. Between the trimmed V and J ends, which lost 6 bases and 5 bases, there was a span of 10 bases. DNA of the CDR3: TGCAGCGTCACGCCCGGGGAGACCCAGTACTTC. Its protein is CSVTPGETQYF.